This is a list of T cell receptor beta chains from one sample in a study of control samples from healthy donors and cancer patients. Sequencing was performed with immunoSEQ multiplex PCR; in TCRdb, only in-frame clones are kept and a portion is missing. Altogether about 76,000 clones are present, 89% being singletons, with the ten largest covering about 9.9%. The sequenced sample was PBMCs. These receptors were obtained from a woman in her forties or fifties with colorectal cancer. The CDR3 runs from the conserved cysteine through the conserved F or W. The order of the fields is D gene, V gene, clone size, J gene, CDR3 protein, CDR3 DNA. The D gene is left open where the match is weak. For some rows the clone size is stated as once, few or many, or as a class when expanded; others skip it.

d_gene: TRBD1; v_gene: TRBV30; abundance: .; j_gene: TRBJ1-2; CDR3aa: CAWSGQGRGGYTF; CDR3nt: TGTGCCTGGAGTGGACAGGGACGAGGCGGCTACACCTTC
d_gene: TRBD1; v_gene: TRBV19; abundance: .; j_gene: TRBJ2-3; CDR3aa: CASSQDRAIGDTQYF; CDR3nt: TGTGCCAGTAGTCAGGACAGGGCTATTGGGGATACGCAGTATTTT
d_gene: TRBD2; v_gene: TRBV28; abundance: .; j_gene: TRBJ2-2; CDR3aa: CASSSGGAGANTGELFF; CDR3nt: TGTGCCAGCAGTTCGGGGGGAGCGGGGGCGAACACCGGGGAGCTGTTTTTT
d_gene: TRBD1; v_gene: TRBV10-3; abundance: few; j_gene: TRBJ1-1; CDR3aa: CAITGTGTDTEAFF; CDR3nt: TGTGCCATTACTGGGACAGGGACGGACACTGAAGCTTTCTTT
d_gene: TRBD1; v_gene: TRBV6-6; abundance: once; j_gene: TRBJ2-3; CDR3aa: CATGAPTGGTDTQYF; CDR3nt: TGTGCCACCGGAGCCCCTACAGGGGGCACAGATACGCAGTATTTT
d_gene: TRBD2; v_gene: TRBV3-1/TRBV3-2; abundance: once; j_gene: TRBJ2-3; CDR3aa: CASSQDAGGLTDTQYF; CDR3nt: TGTGCCAGCAGCCAAGATGCGGGGGGGCTAACAGATACGCAGTATTTT
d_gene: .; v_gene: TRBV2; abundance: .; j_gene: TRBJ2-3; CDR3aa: CASSGPFTDTQYF; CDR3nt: TGTGCCAGCAGTGGGCCATTCACAGATACGCAGTATTTT
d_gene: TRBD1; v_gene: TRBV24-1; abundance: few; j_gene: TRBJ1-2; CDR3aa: CATSGDGQGDYGYTF; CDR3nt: TGTGCCACCAGTGGGGACGGACAGGGGGACTATGGCTACACCTTC
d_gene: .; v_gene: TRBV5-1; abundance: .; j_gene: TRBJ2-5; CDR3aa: CASSPVAAQETQYF; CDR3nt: TGCGCCAGCAGCCCGGTAGCGGCACAAGAGACCCAGTACTTC
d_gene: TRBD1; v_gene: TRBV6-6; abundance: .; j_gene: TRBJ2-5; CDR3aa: CASSYRQQGATETQYF; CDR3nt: TGTGCCAGCAGTTACAGGCAACAGGGGGCAACAGAGACCCAGTACTTC
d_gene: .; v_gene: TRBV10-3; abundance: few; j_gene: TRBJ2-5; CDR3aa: CAISDRERLETQYF; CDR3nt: TGTGCCATCAGTGACAGGGAGAGGTTGGAGACCCAGTACTTC
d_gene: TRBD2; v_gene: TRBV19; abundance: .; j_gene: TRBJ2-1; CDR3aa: CASSLAGGDNEQFF; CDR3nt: TGTGCCAGCTCCTTGGCGGGGGGGGACAATGAGCAGTTCTTC
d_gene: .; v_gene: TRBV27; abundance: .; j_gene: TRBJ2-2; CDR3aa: CASSLSGYTGELFF; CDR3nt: TGTGCCAGCAGTTTATCAGGATACACCGGGGAGCTGTTTTTT
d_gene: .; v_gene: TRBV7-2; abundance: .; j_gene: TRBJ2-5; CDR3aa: CASSLVGAEGETQYF; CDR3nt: TGTGCCAGCAGCTTAGTCGGGGCTGAAGGGGAGACCCAGTACTTC
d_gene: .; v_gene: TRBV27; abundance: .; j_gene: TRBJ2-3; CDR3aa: CASSWRRGGTDTQYF; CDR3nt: TGTGCCAGCAGTTGGAGGCGGGGCGGAACAGATACGCAGTATTTT
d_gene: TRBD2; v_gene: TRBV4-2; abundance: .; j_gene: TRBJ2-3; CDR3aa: CASSHKNSGGGTDTQYF; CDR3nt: TGTGCCAGCAGCCACAAGAACAGCGGGGGAGGCACAGATACGCAGTATTTT
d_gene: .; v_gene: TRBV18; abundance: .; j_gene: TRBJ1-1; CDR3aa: CASSPPGGFNTEAFF; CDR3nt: TGTGCCAGCTCACCACCGGGGGGGTTTAACACTGAAGCTTTCTTT
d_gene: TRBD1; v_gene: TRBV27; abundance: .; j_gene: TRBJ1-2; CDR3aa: CASSLGTGLYGYTF; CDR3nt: TGTGCCAGCAGTTTGGGGACAGGTCTTTATGGCTACACCTTC
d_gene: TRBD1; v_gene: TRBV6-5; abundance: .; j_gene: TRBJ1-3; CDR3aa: CASSLGTGTGNTIYF; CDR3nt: TGTGCCAGCAGTCTCGGGACAGGGACTGGAAACACCATATATTTT
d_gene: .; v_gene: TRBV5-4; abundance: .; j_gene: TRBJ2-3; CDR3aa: CASSLDSTDTQYF; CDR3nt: TGTGCCAGCAGCTTGGACAGCACAGATACGCAGTATTTT
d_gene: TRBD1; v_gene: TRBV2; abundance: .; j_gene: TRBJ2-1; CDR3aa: CASSVQGADNEQFF; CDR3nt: TGTGCCAGCAGTGTTCAGGGGGCCGACAATGAGCAGTTCTTC
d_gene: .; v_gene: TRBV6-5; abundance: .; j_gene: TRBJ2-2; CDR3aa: CASSYSRPNTGELFF; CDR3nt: TGTGCCAGCAGTTACTCTCGACCAAACACCGGGGAGCTGTTTTTT